A selection of T cell receptor beta chains follows, all from one sample in a study of blood T cell repertoires in COVID-19. The repertoire was sequenced with immunoSEQ multiplex PCR; TCRdb's copy has only in-frame clones and lacks some. This table has about 180,000 clones, more than 85% appearing once. The sample taken for sequencing was PBMCs or T cells enriched from blood (not recorded which). The receptors originated from a woman in her 50s who had recovered from COVID-19. Both conserved end residues are part of each CDR3. Fields, in order: V gene, J gene, clone size, D gene, CDR3 DNA, CDR3 protein. The D gene is left open where the match is weak. Size tells how often a clone was seen (once, few, many) or the class of an expanded clone, and some rows leave it out.

v_call: TRBV5-1; j_call: TRBJ2-3; clone_size: .; d_call: TRBD2; cdr3_nt: TGCGCCAGCAGCCCAACAGCGGGAGGGCCTGTTACGCAGTATTTT; cdr3_aa: CASSPTAGGPVTQYF
v_call: TRBV25-1; j_call: TRBJ2-7; clone_size: .; d_call: TRBD2; cdr3_nt: TGTGCCAGCAGTGCTAGCGGGAGGGCCTACGAGCAGTACTTC; cdr3_aa: CASSASGRAYEQYF
v_call: TRBV30; j_call: TRBJ1-5; clone_size: .; d_call: .; cdr3_nt: TGTGCCTGGAGAGAACAGGGAAGACAGCCCCAGCATTTT; cdr3_aa: CAWREQGRQPQHF
v_call: TRBV28; j_call: TRBJ2-7; clone_size: once; d_call: TRBD2; cdr3_nt: TGTGCCAGCAGTTTGACTAGCGGGAGCGGCGAGCAGTACTTC; cdr3_aa: CASSLTSGSGEQYF
v_call: TRBV3-1/TRBV3-2; j_call: TRBJ2-1; clone_size: .; d_call: .; cdr3_nt: TGTGCCAGCGGGATAGCGGTTAGACGGAATGAGCAGTTCTTC; cdr3_aa: CASGIAVRRNEQFF
v_call: TRBV2; j_call: TRBJ2-1; clone_size: .; d_call: TRBD2; cdr3_nt: TGTGCCAGCGCCTCGGGACTAGCGGGACCCTACAATGAGCAGTTCTTC; cdr3_aa: CASASGLAGPYNEQFF
v_call: TRBV25-1; j_call: TRBJ2-1; clone_size: .; d_call: TRBD1; cdr3_nt: TGTGCCAGCAGTATTTCCGGGACAGGGGGCGATGAGCAGTTCTTC; cdr3_aa: CASSISGTGGDEQFF
v_call: TRBV30; j_call: TRBJ1-1; clone_size: few; d_call: .; cdr3_nt: TGTGCCTGGAGTGTATCACAATACACTGAAGCTTTCTTT; cdr3_aa: CAWSVSQYTEAFF
v_call: TRBV5-8; j_call: TRBJ2-1; clone_size: .; d_call: TRBD2; cdr3_nt: TGTGCCAGCAGCTTTCGACTAGCGGGAGGTTTCTTC; cdr3_aa: CASSFRLAGGFF
v_call: TRBV5-6; j_call: TRBJ2-2; clone_size: .; d_call: TRBD2; cdr3_nt: TGTGCCAGCAGCTTGGCCGCTAGCGGGAGAGCCGGGGAGCTGTTTTTT; cdr3_aa: CASSLAASGRAGELFF
v_call: TRBV5-8; j_call: TRBJ2-7; clone_size: once; d_call: .; cdr3_nt: TGTGCCAGCAGCCGAGGTTTTGGCCACGAGCAGTACTTC; cdr3_aa: CASSRGFGHEQYF
v_call: TRBV10-1; j_call: TRBJ1-1; clone_size: once; d_call: .; cdr3_nt: TGCGCCAGCAGCCCCACTGCTCGAGGGACTGAAGCTTTCTTT; cdr3_aa: CASSPTARGTEAFF
v_call: TRBV5-1; j_call: TRBJ1-4; clone_size: .; d_call: .; cdr3_nt: TGCGCCAGCAGCTTCCAGGGTCATGAAAAACTGTTTTTT; cdr3_aa: CASSFQGHEKLFF
v_call: TRBV10-3; j_call: TRBJ1-5; clone_size: .; d_call: .; cdr3_nt: TGTGCCATCGGAGACGAGGGTCAGCCCCAGCATTTT; cdr3_aa: CAIGDEGQPQHF
v_call: TRBV7-9; j_call: TRBJ2-7; clone_size: .; d_call: TRBD2; cdr3_nt: TGTGCCAGCAGCTTTAGCGGGACGGAAAACTCCTACGAGCAGTACTTC; cdr3_aa: CASSFSGTENSYEQYF
v_call: TRBV5-4; j_call: TRBJ1-1; clone_size: .; d_call: .; cdr3_nt: TGTGCCAGCAGCTCGGGGGTGAACACTGAAGCTTTCTTT; cdr3_aa: CASSSGVNTEAFF
v_call: TRBV13; j_call: TRBJ2-2; clone_size: .; d_call: .; cdr3_nt: TGTGCCAGCAGCTTAGTTGGCCAGGACTACACCGGGGAGCTGTTTTTT; cdr3_aa: CASSLVGQDYTGELFF
v_call: TRBV2; j_call: TRBJ2-1; clone_size: .; d_call: .; cdr3_nt: TGTGCCACCGGTACCGGCGGGAAGGCGAATGAGCAGTTCTTC; cdr3_aa: CATGTGGKANEQFF
v_call: TRBV2; j_call: TRBJ2-1; clone_size: .; d_call: .; cdr3_nt: TGTGCCAGCAGTCTCAGTTGGAATGAGCAGTTCTTC; cdr3_aa: CASSLSWNEQFF
v_call: TRBV2; j_call: TRBJ2-5; clone_size: .; d_call: TRBD2; cdr3_nt: TGTGCCAGCACAAGGGCGGGAGTTGGAGAGACCCAGTACTTC; cdr3_aa: CASTRAGVGETQYF
v_call: TRBV4-1; j_call: TRBJ2-3; clone_size: .; d_call: .; cdr3_nt: TGCGCCAGCAGCCAAGTATTCGGGACTAGCACAGATACGCAGTATTTT; cdr3_aa: CASSQVFGTSTDTQYF
v_call: TRBV5-1; j_call: TRBJ2-3; clone_size: .; d_call: .; cdr3_nt: TGCGCCAGCAGCTTGGGGGGAGCCACAGATACGCAGTATTTT; cdr3_aa: CASSLGGATDTQYF
v_call: TRBV30; j_call: TRBJ2-3; clone_size: .; d_call: .; cdr3_nt: TGTGCCTGGGCTCTCCCTAGCACAGATACGCAGTATTTT; cdr3_aa: CAWALPSTDTQYF
v_call: TRBV10-3; j_call: TRBJ1-4; clone_size: .; d_call: .; cdr3_nt: TGTGCCATCAGTGGGAGGTCAGGTCTTGGCGAAAAACTGTTTTTT; cdr3_aa: CAISGRSGLGEKLFF
v_call: TRBV27; j_call: TRBJ1-2; clone_size: .; d_call: .; cdr3_nt: TGTGCCAGCAGTTCGACAGCGGGTGGCTACACCTTC; cdr3_aa: CASSSTAGGYTF
v_call: TRBV30; j_call: TRBJ2-5; clone_size: .; d_call: TRBD2; cdr3_nt: TGTGCCTGGAGTACCGCTAGCGGGAGTGAGACCCAGTACTTC; cdr3_aa: CAWSTASGSETQYF
v_call: TRBV5-1; j_call: TRBJ1-1; clone_size: .; d_call: .; cdr3_nt: TGCGCCAGCAGCCCGACAGGATGGGGGAACACTGAAGCTTTCTTT; cdr3_aa: CASSPTGWGNTEAFF
v_call: TRBV19; j_call: TRBJ2-6; clone_size: .; d_call: TRBD1; cdr3_nt: TGTGCCAGCATTATGGGACAGGGGGCGCTAGGGGCCAACGTCCTGACTTTC; cdr3_aa: CASIMGQGALGANVLTF
v_call: TRBV28; j_call: TRBJ2-7; clone_size: .; d_call: .; cdr3_nt: TGTGCCAGCCTTACCCCGGGGTTTCCCTACGAGCAGTACTTC; cdr3_aa: CASLTPGFPYEQYF
v_call: TRBV3-1/TRBV3-2; j_call: TRBJ2-7; clone_size: .; d_call: TRBD1; cdr3_nt: TGTGCCAGCAGGACGGGACAGGGAAACGAGCAGTACTTC; cdr3_aa: CASRTGQGNEQYF